Listed here are 32 T cell receptor beta chains from one sample, sequenced in a study of blood T cell repertoires in COVID-19. Here immunoSEQ multiplex PCR was the method, and the copy in TCRdb shows in-frame clones only, minus some. Of over 250,000 clones in the sample, 85% to 90% were seen once. The material sequenced was PBMCs or T cells enriched from blood (not recorded which). The receptors shown here come from a woman between 55 and 75 years old in a cohort exposed to, infected with or recovered from COVID-19 (not recorded which).

The chain couples TRBV18 to TRBJ2-1; 9 nucleotides line up with TRBD1. Germline V gene sequence: CDR1 KGHSH, CDR2 LQKENI. The CDR3 length is 14 residues. J was trimmed by 7 bases and V by 4 bases; bases with no gene match: 5. The CDR3 region is CASSHTDRGNEQFF. CDR3 DNA sequence: TGTGCCAGCTCACACACCGACAGGGGGAATGAGCAGTTCTTC. The full variable domain, its missing parts supplied by reference TRBV18 and TRBJ2-1, is NAGVMQNPRHLVRRRGQEARLRCSPMKGHSHVYWYRQLPEEGLKFMVYLQKENIIDESGMPKERFSAEFPKEGPSILRIQQVVRGDSAAYFCASSHTDRGNEQFFGPGTRLTVL.

The chain combines TRBV2 with TRBJ1-4, with D maybe TRBD1 (6 bases). The CDR3 loop spans 14 amino acids. Between the trimmed V and J ends, which lost 4 bases and 5 bases, there was a span of 11 bases. CDR1 and CDR2 (germline): SNHLY, FYNNEI. In DNA form, the CDR3 reads TGTGCCAGCAGTGTTCGGGACACAAATGAAAAACTGTTTTTT. It is translated as CASSVRDTNEKLFF. Using reference TRBV2 and TRBJ1-4 for the parts outside the CDR3, the full variable domain is EPEVTQTPSHQVTQMGQEVILRCVPISNHLYFYWYRQILGQKVEFLVSFYNNEISEKSEIFDDQFSVERPDGSNFTLKIRSTKLEDSAMYFCASSVRDTNEKLFFGSGTQLSVL.

The chain couples TRBV12-3 or TRBV12-4 to TRBJ1-2, with D tentatively TRBD1 (5 bases). The CDR3 has 13 residues. Between the trimmed V and J ends, which lost 8 bases and 1 base, there was a span of 11 bases. The CDR3 region has the DNA TGTGCCAGCTCTTTGACAGTTAACTATGGCTACACCTTC. Translated, it gives CASSLTVNYGYTF.

There are a few counts of this clone. The rearrangement links TRBV5-8 to TRBJ2-7; maybe TRBD2 (6 bases). Trimming removed 3 bases at V and 4 bases at J, with 20 bases between. The CDR3 is 16 amino acids. Germline V gives CDR1 SGHTS, CDR2 YDEGEE. CDR3 sequence (DNA): TGTGCCAGCAGCTCAGAGGGAGGCAGTAGGGCTTACGAGCAGTACTTC. Amino acids: CASSSEGGSRAYEQYF.

This chain connects TRBV28 to TRBJ2-3; a possible D gene is TRBD2 (5 bases). CDR1 is MDHEN and CDR2 is SYDVKM in the germline V gene. Trimming shortened V by 6 bases and J by 8 bases, and 18 bases separated the two germline ends. The CDR3 is 14 residues long. CDR3 bases: TGTGCCAGCAGCTCCTCTGGGAGCGGAGGTACGCAGTATTTT. The encoded protein is CASSSSGSGGTQYF. Combining the CDR3 with reference TRBV28 and TRBJ2-3 gives the whole variable domain DVKVTQSSRYLVKRTGEKVFLECVQDMDHENMFWYRQDPGLGLRLIYFSYDVKMKEKGDIPEGYSVSREKKERFSLILESASTNQTSMYLCASSSSGSGGTQYFGPGTRLTVL.

The gene calls are TRBV30 and TRBJ1-3; a weak D match, TRBD1 (5 bases). This CDR3 has 14 residues. The ends were cut back, 4 bases at V and 4 bases at J, with 14 bases in the middle. Germline lookup yields CDR1 GTSNPN and CDR2 SVGIG (reference sequence). In nucleotides, the CDR3 is TGTGCCTGGATCAGGAAGGGGTCCGGAAACACCATATATTTT. Protein sequence: CAWIRKGSGNTIYF.

V usage is TRBV7-3 and J usage is TRBJ2-2, with TRBD1 matching 7 bases. Per the germline V gene, CDR1 is SGHTA and CDR2 is FQGTGA. J lost 1 base, V lost 5 bases, and 16 bases had no gene match. The length of the CDR3 is 19 residues. CDR3 nucleotides: TGTGCCAGCAGCGACGAACAGGGGTCCCCTGAGATGAACACCGGGGAGCTGTTTTTT. Its protein is CASSDEQGSPEMNTGELFF.

The chain is built from TRBV7-8 and TRBJ1-1, with TRBD1 matching 8 bases. The CDR3 is made up of 14 amino acids. Per germline, CDR1 SGHVS and CDR2 FQNEAQ. V shed 6 bases and J 5 bases; nucleotides not matched to a gene: 8. CDR3: CASRHRQGQTEAFF. In DNA form, the CDR3 reads TGTGCCAGCAGACACAGACAGGGGCAAACTGAAGCTTTCTTT.

DNA for the CDR3: TGTGCCAGCAGCGGTACAGGGGCCCAATTCTCTGGAAACACCATATATTTT. It translates to CASSGTGAQFSGNTIYF. The chain employs TRBV7-9 and TRBJ1-3; TRBD1 matches 7 bases. Looked up from germline, CDR1 is SEHNR and CDR2 is FQNEAQ (reference sequence). The CDR3 contains 17 residues. After removal of 5 bases from V and 0 bases from J, the junction contained 10 bases not matched to a gene.

The rearrangement joins TRBV28 to TRBJ2-7, with D hard to call. The germline V gene has CDR1 MDHEN and CDR2 SYDVKM. The CDR3 is 13 amino acids. V lost 6 bases and J lost 4, with 13 bases in between. CDR3 DNA: TGTGCCAGCAGCTGGTCGAGTGAGTACGAGCAGTACTTC. Its translation is CASSWSSEYEQYF.

The rearrangement uses TRBV5-1 and TRBJ2-5; 7 bases match TRBD1. The V segment lost 0 bases and the J segment 5 bases; nucleotides outside the gene matches: 4. The CDR3 loop spans 14 amino acids. Germline V lookup: CDR1 SGHRS, CDR2 YFSETQ. The CDR3 DNA sequence: TGCGCCAGCAGCTTGGGTAAGGGGGCCGAGACCCAGTACTTC. It yields the protein CASSLGKGAETQYF.

The gene calls are TRBV7-3 and TRBJ2-1; 9 bases agree with TRBD2. This CDR3 has 15 residues. The V gene's germline CDR1 is SGHTA and CDR2 FQGTGA. J lost 10 bases, V lost 5 bases, and 12 bases had no gene match. The CDR3 protein is CASSPSGLAFTEQFF. The CDR3 DNA reads TGTGCCAGCAGCCCCTCAGGACTAGCGTTCACCGAGCAGTTCTTC.

The CDR3 region is CASRFSGTNTGELFF. For the CDR3, the DNA is TGTGCCAGCAGGTTTAGCGGGACTAACACCGGGGAGCTGTTTTTT. The rearrangement links TRBV7-2 to TRBJ2-2; 8 bases match TRBD2. Germline lookup yields CDR1 SGHTA and CDR2 FQGNSA. The CDR3 has 15 residues. With V trimmed by 6 bases and J by 2 bases, 5 bases remained unmatched.

The chain carries TRBV25-1 and TRBJ1-3; TRBD1 matches at 7 bases. The J segment lost 2 bases and the V segment lost 2 bases, leaving 6 bases of the junction unmatched. The germline gives CDR1 MGHDK, CDR2 SYGVNS. The CDR3 extends over 16 amino acids. CDR3 DNA: TGTGCCAGCAGTGAAATCGACAGGGTAACTGGAAACACCATATATTTT. It translates to CASSEIDRVTGNTIYF.

The chain uses TRBV5-1 and TRBJ2-2, with 11 positions matching TRBD2. The CDR3 sequence is 14 residues long. V was clipped by 4 bases and J by 6 bases; unmatched bases: 2. Germline V gene sequence: CDR1 SGHRS, CDR2 YFSETQ. The CDR3 sequence: CASSTSGSSGELFF. The DNA of the CDR3 is TGCGCCAGCAGCACTAGCGGGAGTTCCGGGGAGCTGTTTTTT.

Written as DNA, the CDR3 is TGTGCCAGCAAAGTAAGGGACTTGAACACTGAAGCTTTCTTT. This sequence encodes CASKVRDLNTEAFF. This chain connects TRBV7-2 to TRBJ1-1; weak D call: TRBD1 (5 bases). The CDR3 runs to 14 residues. The germline V and J ends were trimmed by 7 bases and 0 bases, with 12 bases remaining between them. The germline V gene encodes CDR1 SGHTA and CDR2 FQGNSA.

This chain links TRBV5-1 with TRBJ2-1; 8 bases map to TRBD2. J was trimmed by 2 bases and V by 2 bases; bases with no gene match: 3. This CDR3 is built from 15 residues. Germline-derived CDR1 and CDR2 are SGHRS and YFSETQ. CDR3 sequence reads: CASSFELAAYNEQFF. Here the CDR3 DNA reads TGCGCCAGCAGCTTTGAACTAGCGGCCTACAATGAGCAGTTCTTC. Variable domain in full (rest from reference TRBV5-1 and TRBJ2-1): KAGVTQTPRYLIKTRGQQVTLSCSPISGHRSVSWYQQTPGQGLQFLFEYFSETQRNKGNFPGRFSGRQFSNSRSEMNVSTLELGDSALYLCASSFELAAYNEQFFGPGTRLTVL.

The rearrangement uses TRBV6-1 and TRBJ2-2; TRBD2 matches 9 bases. Germline V lookup: CDR1 MNHNS, CDR2 SASEGT. Trimming cost V 3 bases and J 4 bases; bases outside gene matches: 6. The CDR3 extends over 16 amino acids. CDR3 sequence reads: CASSDKLAGPTGELFF. As DNA, the CDR3 is TGTGCCAGCAGTGATAAACTAGCGGGTCCCACCGGGGAGCTGTTTTTT.

The chain links TRBV30 to TRBJ1-6; D gene ambiguous. Deletions cut 2 bases from V and 7 bases from J, with 3 bases between. Germline CDR1 and CDR2: GTSNPN and SVGIG (reference sequence). The CDR3 is made up of 11 amino acids. The CDR3 spells CAWSLNSPLHF. CDR3 sequence (DNA): TGTGCCTGGAGTCTAAATTCACCCCTCCACTTT. Full variable domain (rest looked up from reference TRBV30 and TRBJ1-6): SQTIHQWPATLVQPVGSPLSLECTVEGTSNPNLYWYRQAAGRGLQLLFYSVGIGQISSEVPQNLSASRPQDRQFILSSKKLLLSDSGFYLCAWSLNSPLHFGNGTRLTVT.

The chain couples TRBV18 to TRBJ2-2, with D perhaps matching TRBD2 (7 bases). The germline V gene encodes CDR1 KGHSH and CDR2 LQKENI. The germline V and J ends were trimmed by 6 bases and 0 bases, with 17 bases remaining between them. This CDR3 is built from 17 residues. The DNA for the CDR3 is TGTGCCAGCTCCCCCCCGGGGGGACACCCGAACACCGGGGAGCTGTTTTTT. Residues: CASSPPGGHPNTGELFF.

A single count supports this clone. The genes are TRBV9 and TRBJ1-6, with a possible D match to TRBD1 (6 bases). The CDR3 spans 14 residues. Deletions cut 2 bases from V and 5 bases from J, with 8 bases between. Germline loops: CDR1 SGDLS, CDR2 YYNGEE. CDR3 sequence (DNA): TGTGCCAGCAGCGTCGGACAGAATAATTCACCCCTCCACTTT. This gives the protein CASSVGQNNSPLHF.

This CDR3 is CASRPVGRYNSPLHF. DNA for the CDR3: TGTGCCAGCAGGCCCGTGGGCCGTTATAATTCACCCCTCCACTTT. V usage is TRBV6-5 and J usage is TRBJ1-6; D not certain. Between the trimmed V and J ends, which lost 6 bases and 4 bases, there was a span of 13 bases. Germline V lookup: CDR1 MNHEY, CDR2 SVGAGI. The CDR3 is 15 residues long.

The V gene is TRBV28, the J gene TRBJ2-1, with 7 bases fitting TRBD2. Germline V CDR1 and CDR2: MDHEN, SYDVKM. J gave up 5 bases and V 6 bases, and 7 bases lay outside the gene matches. This CDR3 spans 14 amino acids. The CDR3 region is CASRTSRPDNEQFF. DNA for the CDR3: TGTGCCAGCAGGACTAGCCGCCCAGACAATGAGCAGTTCTTC.

This chain joins TRBV11-2 and TRBJ1-2; TRBD1 is a possible D gene (6 bases). The ends were cut back, 3 bases at V and 3 bases at J, with 8 bases in the middle. The germline V gene has CDR1 SGHAT and CDR2 FQNNGV. The CDR3 has 13 residues. The CDR3 DNA follows: TGTGCCAGCAGCTTTAGGACAGACTATGGCTACACCTTC. Translation gives CASSFRTDYGYTF.

The V call is TRBV10-3, the J call TRBJ1-5; D not certain. Per the germline V gene, CDR1 is ENHRY and CDR2 is SYGVKD. CDR3 length: 12 amino acids. The V end lost 4 bases, the J end lost 7 bases, and 8 bases lay between the germline ends. The CDR3: CAISGVGQPQHF. As DNA, the CDR3 is TGTGCCATCAGTGGTGTCGGGCAGCCCCAGCATTTT.

The chain uses TRBV30 and TRBJ1-2; 7 bases align to TRBD1. Germline assignment: CDR1 GTSNPN and CDR2 SVGIG (reference sequence). CDR3 length equals 10 residues. Unmatched junction bases numbered 5, after V lost 8 bases and J lost 8 bases. This CDR3 reads CAQTGKGYTF. In DNA form, the CDR3 reads TGTGCCCAGACAGGGAAGGGCTACACCTTC.

This chain connects TRBV5-1 to TRBJ1-1, with TRBD1 matching 9 bases. V gave up 3 bases and J gave up 4 bases; unmatched junction bases: 7. In germline, CDR1 is SGHRS, CDR2 YFSETQ. The CDR3 is 15 residues long. The CDR3 region has the DNA TGCGCCAGCAGCTCAAACAGGGGGCTGGGCACTGAAGCTTTCTTT. This encodes CASSSNRGLGTEAFF. Variable domain in full (rest from reference TRBV5-1 and TRBJ1-1): KAGVTQTPRYLIKTRGQQVTLSCSPISGHRSVSWYQQTPGQGLQFLFEYFSETQRNKGNFPGRFSGRQFSNSRSEMNVSTLELGDSALYLCASSSNRGLGTEAFFGQGTRLTVV.

The chain couples TRBV7-9 to TRBJ2-6; 7 positions agree with TRBD1. Trimming removed 5 bases from V and 0 bases from J; junction bases left unmatched: 1. The CDR3 has 15 residues. Germline V gene lookup returns CDR1 SEHNR and CDR2 FQNEAQ (reference sequence). CDR3: CASSRTGSGANVLTF. The DNA of the CDR3 is TGTGCCAGCAGCCGGACAGGCTCTGGGGCCAACGTCCTGACTTTC.

This chain joins TRBV6-5 and TRBJ1-2; TRBD1 matches at 9 bases. The CDR3 extends over 13 amino acids. The germline V gene encodes CDR1 MNHEY and CDR2 SVGAGI. After removal of 6 bases from V and 9 bases from J, the junction contained 8 bases not matched to a gene. In DNA, the CDR3 is TGTGCCAGCAGCGAGGGGACAGGGAGGCGCTACACCTTC. This gives the protein CASSEGTGRRYTF.

V usage is TRBV4-1 and J usage is TRBJ2-7; 9 positions agree with TRBD2. The CDR3 is 17 amino acids. V shed 4 bases, J shed 0 bases, and the junction held 10 bases outside the gene matches. Germline values: CDR1 MGHRA, CDR2 YSYEKL. The CDR3 sequence: CASSPSWLAGSSYEQYF. In nucleotides, the CDR3 is TGCGCCAGCAGCCCCAGCTGGCTAGCGGGAAGCTCCTACGAGCAGTACTTC.

The rearrangement links TRBV19 to TRBJ2-3, with D possibly being TRBD1 (6 bases). Per the germline V gene, CDR1 is LNHDA and CDR2 is SQIVND (reference sequence). The germline V and J ends were trimmed by 4 bases and 0 bases, with 8 bases remaining between them. CDR3 size: 14 residues. This CDR3 reads CASSRQGSTDTQYF. CDR3 DNA sequence: TGTGCCAGTAGTAGGCAGGGGAGCACAGATACGCAGTATTTT.

The V and J genes are TRBV25-1 and TRBJ2-7; 7 positions match TRBD1. There are 14 residues in the CDR3. Germline CDR1 is MGHDK and CDR2 is SYGVNS. The junction had 4 bases not matched to a gene; V was cut back by 2 bases and J by 3 bases. CDR3 loop: CASSERGQIYEQYF. CDR3 coding DNA: TGTGCCAGCAGTGAACGGGGACAGATCTACGAGCAGTACTTC.